These 27 T cell receptor beta chains share one sample of origin, sequenced in a study of cytomegalovirus exposure and HLA in healthy donors. The primer mix had 60 Vbeta and 13 Jbeta primers. Assay used: immunoSEQ multiplex PCR; TCRdb lists only in-frame clones, some missing. The data show 120,000 or so clones, 65% to 80% seen once. Sequencing was carried out using PBMCs. These receptors were obtained from a human donor in good health.

A remark on this clone: Germline and junction disagree at one end, which may indicate a read error. The rearrangement uses TRBV27 and TRBJ1-1; unclear D gene. The V gene's germline CDR1 is MNHEY and CDR2 SMNVEV (reference sequence). CDR3 size: 13 residues. In nucleotides, the CDR3 is TGTGCCAGCAGCATCGACGTGGAGTCTGAAGCTCTCTTT. Its translation is CASSIDVESEALF.

A few counts support this clone. The CDR3, as DNA: TGTGCCAGCAGTTTACAGTGGCTGGAGCAGTACTTC. Its translation is CASSLQWLEQYF. The chain carries TRBV28 and TRBJ2-7; D is unresolved. Per germline, CDR1 MDHEN and CDR2 SYDVKM. The length of the CDR3 is 12 residues. V lost 2 bases and J 7 bases, leaving 9 bases between the germline ends.

This chain joins TRBV9 and TRBJ1-6, with 7 bases that match TRBD1. CDR1 is SGDLS and CDR2 is YYNGEE in the germline V gene. V gave up 3 bases and J gave up 7 bases; unmatched junction bases: 7. This CDR3 has 15 residues. The CDR3 loop is CASSDPTGSNSPLHF. Here the CDR3 DNA reads TGTGCCAGCAGCGACCCGACAGGGTCAAATTCACCCCTCCACTTT. Together with reference TRBV9 and TRBJ1-6, the CDR3 gives the full variable domain: DSGVTQTPKHLITATGQRVTLRCSPRSGDLSVYWYQQSLDQGLQFLIQYYNGEERAKGNILERFSAQQFPDLHSELNLSSLELGDSALYFCASSDPTGSNSPLHFGNGTRLTVT.

The chain uses TRBV6-1 and TRBJ1-5; D is ambiguous. V lost 2 bases and J 1 base, leaving 18 bases between the germline ends. The germline gives CDR1 MNHNS, CDR2 SASEGT. CDR3 size: 18 residues. The CDR3 protein is CASSEFWGTRWSNQPQHF. CDR3 bases: TGTGCCAGCAGTGAATTTTGGGGTACTAGATGGAGCAATCAGCCCCAGCATTTT.

This rearrangement joins TRBV5-1 to TRBJ2-2, with D perhaps TRBD2 (5 bases). Trimming left V 4 bases short and J 4 bases short, with 17 bases between. The CDR3 sequence is 16 residues long. Looked up from germline, CDR1 is SGHRS and CDR2 is YFSETQ. The CDR3 spells CASSLVVQAVTGELFF. DNA of the CDR3: TGCGCCAGCAGCCTAGTTGTACAAGCGGTCACCGGGGAGCTGTTTTTT.

The chain uses TRBV27 and TRBJ1-5; no clear D gene. The CDR3 length is 12 residues. Trimming removed 5 bases from V and 7 bases from J, with 9 bases in between. Germline V CDR1 and CDR2: MNHEY, SMNVEV (reference sequence). This chain's CDR3 is CASSPLGQPQHF. CDR3 in DNA: TGTGCCAGCAGTCCCCTCGGGCAGCCCCAGCATTTT.

This chain links TRBV9 with TRBJ2-3, with D possibly matching TRBD2 (6 bases). Trimming removed 0 bases from V and 6 bases from J, with 14 bases in between. Germline CDR1 SGDLS, CDR2 YYNGEE. This CDR3 contains 15 residues. The DNA of the CDR3 is TGTGCCAGCAGCGTAGCGGGGGACCCTAGTGATACGCAGTATTTT. This sequence encodes CASSVAGDPSDTQYF. The whole variable domain, filled in from reference TRBV9 and TRBJ2-3, reads DSGVTQTPKHLITATGQRVTLRCSPRSGDLSVYWYQQSLDQGLQFLIQYYNGEERAKGNILERFSAQQFPDLHSELNLSSLELGDSALYFCASSVAGDPSDTQYFGPGTRLTVL.

The rearrangement uses TRBV5-1 and TRBJ2-5; weak D call: TRBD1 (6 bases). The germline gives CDR1 SGHRS, CDR2 YFSETQ. The CDR3 consists of 13 residues. Trimming took off 2 bases at V and 5 bases at J, with 10 bases between the two ends. CDR3 coding DNA: TGCGCCAGCAGCTTAAGCGACAGGGAGACCCAGTACTTC. Translated: CASSLSDRETQYF.

The table lists this clone with a count of one. The genes are TRBV6-5 and TRBJ2-1; 7 bases align to TRBD2. The CDR3 spans 14 residues. Unmatched junction bases numbered 3, after V lost 2 bases and J lost 5 bases. CDR1 and CDR2 from the germline V gene are MNHEY and SVGAGI. Here the CDR3 DNA reads TGTGCCAGCAGTTACCGGCTAGCGGACAATGAGCAGTTCTTC. Translated, it gives CASSYRLADNEQFF.

V is TRBV27 and J is TRBJ1-1; possible D gene TRBD1, 5 bases. With 8 bases removed from V and 0 bases from J, the gap between germline ends came to 22 bases. The CDR3 totals 17 residues. Germline V gives CDR1 MNHEY, CDR2 SMNVEV (reference sequence). The CDR3 loop is CASSIRGWGGMNTEAFF. In nucleotides, the CDR3 is TGTGCCAGCTCCATCCGCGGGTGGGGGGGGATGAACACTGAAGCTTTCTTT.

This clone was seen only a few times. The chain couples TRBV18 to TRBJ1-1, with a tentative D call TRBD1 (6 bases). CDR3 size: 15 residues. Germline V gene lookup returns CDR1 KGHSH and CDR2 LQKENI. Trimming cost V 5 bases and J 6 bases, with 19 bases left between them. For the CDR3, the DNA is TGTGCCAGCTCAGACCGACAGGCAGCTGGCCCTGAAGCTTTCTTT. Translation gives CASSDRQAAGPEAFF. Filled out from reference TRBV18 and TRBJ1-1, the complete variable domain reads NAGVMQNPRHLVRRRGQEARLRCSPMKGHSHVYWYRQLPEEGLKFMVYLQKENIIDESGMPKERFSAEFPKEGPSILRIQQVVRGDSAAYFCASSDRQAAGPEAFFGQGTRLTVV.

This clone was seen only a few times. The chain uses TRBV18 and TRBJ2-5, with D unresolved. The V gene's germline CDR1 is KGHSH and CDR2 LQKENI. CDR3 length equals 14 residues. Trimming cost V 3 bases and J 1 base, with 9 bases left between them. The DNA of the CDR3 is TGTGCCAGCTCACCGGGCTTGCTCCAAGAGACCCAGTACTTC. Translation gives CASSPGLLQETQYF.

This clone has only a few counts. The chain uses TRBV28 and TRBJ2-7; 7 nucleotides match TRBD1. Germline CDR1 and CDR2: MDHEN and SYDVKM. Trimming took 10 bases from V and 2 from J; bases not matched to a gene: 5. The CDR3 loop spans 12 amino acids. The CDR3 DNA reads as TGTGCCACAAACAGGGGAACCTACGAGCAGTACTTC. Translated: CATNRGTYEQYF.

The chain employs TRBV18 and TRBJ1-2; TRBD1 aligns across 7 bases. Germline V gene sequence: CDR1 KGHSH, CDR2 LQKENI. Germline trimming cut 3 bases from V and 4 bases from J; bases unmatched to any gene: 11. The CDR3 extends over 16 amino acids. This chain's CDR3 is CASSPLADTGVYGYTF. The CDR3 coding sequence is TGTGCCAGCTCACCCCTCGCGGACACAGGGGTCTATGGCTACACCTTC. The full variable domain, in which reference TRBV18 and TRBJ1-2 provide the parts outside the CDR3, is NAGVMQNPRHLVRRRGQEARLRCSPMKGHSHVYWYRQLPEEGLKFMVYLQKENIIDESGMPKERFSAEFPKEGPSILRIQQVVRGDSAAYFCASSPLADTGVYGYTFGSGTRLTVV.

This clone appeared once. The chain couples TRBV28 to TRBJ1-5, with unresolved D. Germline values: CDR1 MDHEN, CDR2 SYDVKM. The V gene lost 2 bases and the J gene lost 5 bases, with 10 bases spanning the gap. The length of the CDR3 is 14 residues. The CDR3 DNA reads as TGTGCCAGCAGTTTAGGGCAGGCAGATCAGCCCCAGCATTTT. It yields the protein CASSLGQADQPQHF.

A few counts support this clone. V is TRBV7-7 and J is TRBJ2-7; 7 nucleotides agree with TRBD2. Germline V gives CDR1 SSHAT, CDR2 FNYEAQ (reference sequence). This CDR3 contains 13 residues. J was trimmed by 3 bases and V by 5 bases; bases with no gene match: 4. The CDR3 DNA reads as TGTGCCAGCAGCCTCTCGGGGGGCTACGAGCAGTACTTC. It yields the protein CASSLSGGYEQYF.

The chain combines TRBV2 with TRBJ1-1; TRBD1 matches 7 bases. With 7 bases clipped from V and 3 bases from J, the junction kept 11 bases outside the gene matches. The CDR3 totals 15 residues. The V gene's germline CDR1 is SNHLY and CDR2 FYNNEI. The CDR3 protein is CASKGAVHLDTEAFF. CDR3 DNA sequence: TGTGCCAGCAAGGGGGCTGTACACTTAGACACTGAAGCTTTCTTT.

This chain connects TRBV15 to TRBJ2-1, with TRBD2 matching over 8 bases. V trimming: 3 bases; J trimming: 4 bases; junction bases outside the gene matches: 14. This CDR3 region has 18 residues. Germline CDR1 and CDR2: LNHNV and YYDKDF (reference sequence). The CDR3 coding sequence is TGTGCCACCAGCAGGGAGGGACCCGGGACTAGTACTTACAATGAGCAGTTCTTC. Protein product: CATSREGPGTSTYNEQFF.

Here the CDR3 DNA reads TGTGCCAGTAGTTCTGGGACAGGGAGGGACATTCAGTACTTC. It specifies CASSSGTGRDIQYF. The chain joins TRBV19 to TRBJ2-4, with 9 bases matching TRBD1. V shed 5 bases, J shed 8 bases, and the junction held 7 bases outside the gene matches. This CDR3 has 14 amino acids. Germline V CDR1 and CDR2: LNHDA, SQIVND (reference sequence).

The chain couples TRBV29-1 to TRBJ2-7, with TRBD1 identical over 9 bases. The V and J ends lost 6 bases and 3 bases, in that order; junction bases with no gene match: 6. This CDR3 is built from 13 residues. CDR1 and CDR2 from the germline V gene are SQVTM and ANQGSEA. The CDR3 nucleotides read TGCAGCGTGACCGCGACAGGGGGCTACGAGCAGTACTTC. Protein product: CSVTATGGYEQYF.

J is TRBJ1-3 and V is TRBV4-1; the D is unclear. The germline CDR1 and CDR2 sequences are MGHRA and YSYEKL. The CDR3 loop spans 14 amino acids. V shed 4 bases and J shed 4 bases, with 11 bases lying between them. The CDR3 nucleotides are TGCGCCAGCAGCCGGGAGATACGCGGAAACACCATATATTTT. Protein: CASSREIRGNTIYF.

This chain uses TRBV19 with TRBJ1-2; tentative D call: TRBD1 (6 bases). Germline-derived CDR1 and CDR2 are LNHDA and SQIVND (reference sequence). There are 13 residues in the CDR3. Trimming shortened V by 9 bases and J by 6 bases, and 17 bases separated the two germline ends. CDR3 nucleotide sequence: TGTGCCAGCTTCCGGGACATTAAGAATGGCTACACCTTC. This encodes CASFRDIKNGYTF.

The V call is TRBV5-6, the J call TRBJ2-7, with 7 bases identical to TRBD1. J was trimmed by 4 bases and V by 1 base; bases with no gene match: 11. Germline lookup yields CDR1 SGHDT and CDR2 YYEEEE. The CDR3 has 16 amino acids. CDR3 residues: CASSLKDRAFRYEQYF. In DNA form, the CDR3 reads TGTGCCAGCAGCTTGAAAGACAGGGCCTTTAGGTACGAGCAGTACTTC.

V and J are TRBV6-5 and TRBJ2-2, with D perhaps TRBD1 (5 bases). This CDR3 has 13 residues. V lost 5 bases and J lost 6, with 10 bases in between. Germline V gene sequence: CDR1 MNHEY, CDR2 SVGAGI. DNA for the CDR3: TGTGCCAGCAGTCCAGGGTACGCCGGGGAGCTGTTTTTT. Residues: CASSPGYAGELFF.

This chain joins TRBV11-3 and TRBJ2-2; 7 nucleotides align to TRBD2. V trimming: 5 bases; J trimming: 3 bases; junction bases outside the gene matches: 3. Looked up from germline, CDR1 is SGHNT and CDR2 is YENEEA. CDR3 length: 14 amino acids. CDR3 amino acids: CASSIRGDTGELFF. The CDR3 DNA sequence: TGTGCCAGCAGCATCCGGGGGGACACCGGGGAGCTGTTTTTT.

The V and J genes are TRBV29-1 and TRBJ2-3; D is ambiguous. The germline V gene has CDR1 SQVTM and CDR2 ANQGSEA. V lost 3 bases, J lost 5 bases, and 9 bases lay in between. This CDR3 comprises 12 residues. The CDR3 DNA sequence: TGCAGCGTTGATAATACCGGAGATACGCAGTATTTT. Protein product: CSVDNTGDTQYF.

Regarding this clone: Without the conserved terminal phenylalanine or tryptophan, this CDR3 likely stems from a read error. The chain uses TRBV27 and TRBJ2-7, with a weak D call TRBD2 (5 bases). V lost 5 bases and J 6 bases, leaving 11 bases between the germline ends. Germline lookup yields CDR1 MNHEY and CDR2 SMNVEV (reference sequence). The CDR3 length is 12 residues. CDR3 amino acids: CASSIGRGEQYL. The CDR3 coding sequence is TGTGCCAGCAGTATAGGGAGAGGCGAGCAGTACCTC.